The rows below give T cell receptor beta chains drawn from one sample of a study of blood T cell repertoires in COVID-19. This table comes from immunoSEQ multiplex PCR, and its TCRdb copy is limited to in-frame clones, with some not included. In the table there are some 42,000 clones, approximately 90% of which are singletons. Input material: peripheral blood. Every receptor here comes from a human donor in a cohort sampled during active COVID-19. The CDR3 runs from the conserved cysteine through the conserved F or W. A D gene is named only where the DNA matches it firmly. Clone size appears in some rows only: once, few, many, or a class for an expanded clone.

J | size | V | D | DNA | CDR3
TRBJ1-1 | . | TRBV9 | TRBD1 | TGTGCCAGCAGCGTAGGGGACAGGGTAGGAGCTTTCTTT | CASSVGDRVGAFF
TRBJ2-7 | . | TRBV5-1 | TRBD2 | TGCGCCAGCAGCTTTCCTGGGGGGGATTACGAGCAGTACTTC | CASSFPGGDYEQYF
TRBJ1-2 | . | TRBV5-4 | TRBD1 | TGTGCCAGCAGCTTGGGGACAGGGGATGGCTACACCTTC | CASSLGTGDGYTF
TRBJ1-2 | . | TRBV2 | . | TGTGCCAGCAGTGAGGGGGGAAACTATGGCTACACCTTC | CASSEGGNYGYTF
TRBJ2-1 | . | TRBV13 | TRBD2 | TGTGCCAGCAGCCTTGGACTAGCGGGGGGTAATGAGCAGTTCTTC | CASSLGLAGGNEQFF
TRBJ2-7 | . | TRBV2 | . | TGTGCCAGCAAGCCGGGAATTTCCTCCTACGAGCAGTACTTC | CASKPGISSYEQYF
TRBJ2-7 | . | TRBV4-1 | TRBD1 | TGCGCCAGCAGCCAACAGACAGGGCCCTTCGACGAGCAGTACTTC | CASSQQTGPFDEQYF
TRBJ2-5 | . | TRBV9 | . | TGTGCCAGCAGCCCCGGTCTGGTCCAAACCCAGTACTTC | CASSPGLVQTQYF
TRBJ2-3 | once | TRBV2 | TRBD2 | TGTGCCAGCAGTGAAGCTAGCGGGGGGATCACAGATACGCAGTATTTT | CASSEASGGITDTQYF
TRBJ1-1 | . | TRBV3-1/TRBV3-2 | TRBD1 | TGTGCCAGCAGCCCCCGGACAGGGGCCCGGAACACTGAAGCTTTCTTT | CASSPRTGARNTEAFF
TRBJ2-2 | . | TRBV5-1 | TRBD1 | TGCGCCAGCAGCTTGGGGGACAGGGGAGCCACCGGGGAGCTGTTTTTT | CASSLGDRGATGELFF
TRBJ1-3 | . | TRBV21-1 | . | TGTGCCAGCAGGCCCCTTGACAGTCGTTACACCATATATTTT | CASRPLDSRYTIYF
TRBJ2-7 | . | TRBV14 | . | TGTGCCAGCGGCCTCGGCGCAGGCGAGCAGTACTTC | CASGLGAGEQYF
TRBJ1-3 | . | TRBV5-6 | TRBD1 | TGTGCCAGCAGCGACAGGGTTTTCCTTGGAAACACCATATATTTT | CASSDRVFLGNTIYF
TRBJ2-2 | . | TRBV5-4 | TRBD2 | TGTGCCAGCAGCTCCTGGACTAGCGGCACCGGGGAGCTGTTTTTT | CASSSWTSGTGELFF
TRBJ2-7 | . | TRBV18 | . | TGTGCCAGCTCACCAAATGTTCAGGCCTACGAGCAGTACTTC | CASSPNVQAYEQYF
TRBJ2-3 | . | TRBV6-5 | TRBD1 | TGTGCCAGCCTCCGGGACAGAACGACGGATACGCAGTATTTT | CASLRDRTTDTQYF
TRBJ1-1 | . | TRBV2 | . | TGTGCCAGCAGTGATCTAAGGGGACAACCGAACACTGAAGCTTTCTTT | CASSDLRGQPNTEAFF